This is a list of T cell receptor beta chains from one sample in a study of T-cell memory formation after mild COVID-19. TCRdb analysed the 5' RACE reads with MiXCR anew, one entry per CDR3 protein. The sample carries 340,000 or so distinct CDR3 sequences, roughly 13% recorded once. The source material was PBMCs or a T cell subset sorted from them (not recorded which). These receptors were collected from a man aged 18 to 29 who had mild COVID-19 (a few samples of this study predate the infection). Cell type and time point are not known. The CDR3 runs from the conserved cysteine through the conserved F or W. D genes are given only for firm matches. For some rows the clone size is stated as once, few or many, or as a class when expanded; others skip it.

D gene	V gene	J gene	clone size	CDR3 protein	CDR3 DNA
TRBD1	TRBV20-1	TRBJ1-1	once	CSASPVGQDTEAFF	TGCAGTGCTAGCCCCGTGGGACAGGACACTGAAGCTTTCTTT
NA	TRBV5-5	TRBJ2-1	few	CASSSPLSDEQFF	TGTGCCAGCAGCTCCCCTTTAAGCGATGAGCAGTTCTTC
NA	TRBV3-1	TRBJ2-2	NA	CASSPTVSTNTGELFF	TGTGCCAGCAGTCCGACCGTGTCCACGAACACCGGGGAGCTGTTTTTT
NA	TRBV7-9	TRBJ1-6	few	CASSLGGDSPLHF	TGTGCCAGCAGCTTAGGGGGGGATTCACCCCTCCACTTT
TRBD1	TRBV30	TRBJ2-4	many	CAWSAGGRDIQYF	TGTGCCTGGAGTGCAGGGGGCAGGGACATTCAGTACTTC
TRBD1	TRBV4-2	TRBJ2-1	NA	CASSVLTGALTYNEQFF	TGTGCCAGCAGCGTCCTCACAGGGGCCTTAACCTACAATGAGCAGTTCTTC
NA	TRBV29-1	TRBJ1-2	NA	CSVNVDEYYGYTF	TGCAGCGTCAATGTGGACGAATACTATGGCTACACCTTC
NA	TRBV11-1	TRBJ1-2	NA	CASSSTRDGDYGYTF	TGTGCCAGCAGCTCCACACGGGACGGAGACTATGGCTACACCTTC
NA	TRBV10-3	TRBJ1-5	NA	CAISEMAEYDQPQHF	TGTGCCATCAGTGAGATGGCCGAATATGATCAGCCCCAGCATTTT
NA	TRBV30	TRBJ1-2	NA	CAWSARYGYTF	TGTGCCTGGAGTGCCCGTTATGGCTACACCTTC
NA	TRBV20-1	TRBJ2-2	NA	CSARVRGPGTGELFF	TGCAGTGCTAGAGTCCGGGGGCCGGGTACCGGGGAGCTGTTTTTT
TRBD1	TRBV5-1	TRBJ2-1	NA	CASSLVTGGLNEQFF	TGCGCCAGCAGCTTGGTTACAGGGGGACTGAATGAGCAGTTCTTC
NA	TRBV20-1	TRBJ2-7	NA	CSARSTVSYEQYF	TGCAGTGCTAGATCGACTGTTTCCTACGAGCAGTACTTC
TRBD2	TRBV7-8	TRBJ2-2	many	CASLLGGEGTGELFF	TGTGCCAGCCTGCTGGGCGGGGAGGGAACCGGGGAGCTGTTTTTT
TRBD2	TRBV29-1	TRBJ2-3	few	CSVEEGRGGADTQYF	TGCAGCGTTGAAGAGGGGCGGGGGGGCGCAGATACGCAGTATTTT
NA	TRBV9	TRBJ2-5	few	CASSPQGGTGTETQYF	TGTGCCAGCAGCCCCCAGGGCGGGACGGGCACGGAGACCCAGTACTTC
NA	TRBV12-3/TRBV12-4	TRBJ1-2	NA	CASSLRDTLKGGYTF	TGTGCCAGCAGTCTCCGGGACACCCTTAAGGGCGGCTACACCTTC
TRBD2	TRBV6-5	TRBJ2-7	few	CASSYDGGSTYEQYF	TGTGCCAGCAGTTACGACGGGGGGAGTACCTACGAGCAGTACTTC
NA	TRBV7-2	TRBJ2-3	few	CASSAYFGHPGTDTQYF	TGTGCCAGCAGCGCGTATTTTGGACACCCTGGCACAGATACGCAGTATTTT
TRBD2	TRBV28	TRBJ2-5	few	CASSSQPWASGGTAEETQYF	TGTGCCAGCAGTTCACAACCCTGGGCTAGCGGGGGGACGGCGGAGGAGACCCAGTACTTC
NA	TRBV20-1	TRBJ2-5	few	CSARQGQGFGETQYF	TGCAGTGCTAGACAGGGGCAGGGATTCGGGGAGACCCAGTACTTC
TRBD1	TRBV7-6	TRBJ1-1	NA	CASSPGQGTEEAFF	TGTGCCAGCAGCCCAGGACAGGGGACAGAGGAAGCTTTCTTT